This TCR beta chain appears in the sequencing data of a study of blood T cells in healthy people across ages. Whole-study findings and limits: Bulk PBMC profiling left naive and antigen-experienced comparisons inconclusive. Correlation between TCR beta diversity and naive T cell percentage was strong.

Combining a sample-barcoded 5' primer with a J-beta primer mix, a second PCR ran for about 6 to 12 cycles. TCRdb passed the 5' RACE reads through MiXCR, listing each CDR3 protein once. The sample has about 750,000 distinct CDR3 sequences, about 55% seen once. The CDR3 runs to 12 residues. Germline values: CDR1 MGHDK, CDR2 SYGVNS. Trimming removed 5 bases from V and 8 bases from J, with 12 bases in between. Samples each yielded at least 5.5 micrograms of total RNA. This clonotype was seen a few times. The antigen remains undetermined. V is TRBV25-1 and J is TRBJ1-2; a weak D match, TRBD1 (5 bases). Input material: blood. The receptor was derived from a man at least 80 years old in good health. The CDR3 region has the DNA TGTGCCAGCAGTCCCGCGGGGCGGGGCTACACCTTC. Protein product: CASSPAGRGYTF.